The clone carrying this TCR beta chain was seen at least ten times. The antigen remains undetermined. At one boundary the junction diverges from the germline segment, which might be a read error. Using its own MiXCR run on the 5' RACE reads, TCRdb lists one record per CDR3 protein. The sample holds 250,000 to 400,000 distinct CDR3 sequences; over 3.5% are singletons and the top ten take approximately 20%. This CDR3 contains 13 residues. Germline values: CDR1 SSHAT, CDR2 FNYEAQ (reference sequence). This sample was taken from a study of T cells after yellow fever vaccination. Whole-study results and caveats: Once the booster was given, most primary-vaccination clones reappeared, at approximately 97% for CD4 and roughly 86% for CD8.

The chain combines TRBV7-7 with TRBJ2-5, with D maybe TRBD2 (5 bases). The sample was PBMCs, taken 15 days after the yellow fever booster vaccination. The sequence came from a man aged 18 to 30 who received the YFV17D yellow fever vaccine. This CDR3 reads CASSLALEETQYF. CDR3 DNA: TGTGCTAGCAGCTTAGCGTTGGAAGAGACCCAGTACTTC.